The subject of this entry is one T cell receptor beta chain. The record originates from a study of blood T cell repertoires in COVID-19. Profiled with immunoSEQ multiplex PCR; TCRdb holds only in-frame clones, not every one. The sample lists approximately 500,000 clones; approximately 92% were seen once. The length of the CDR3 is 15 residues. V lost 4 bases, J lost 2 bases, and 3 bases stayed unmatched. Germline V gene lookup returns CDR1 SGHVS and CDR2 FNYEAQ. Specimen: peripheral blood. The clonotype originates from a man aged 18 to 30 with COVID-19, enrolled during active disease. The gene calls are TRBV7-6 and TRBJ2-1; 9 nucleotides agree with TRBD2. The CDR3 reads CASSSLAGPYNEQFF. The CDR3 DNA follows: TGTGCCAGCAGCTCTCTAGCGGGGCCCTACAATGAGCAGTTCTTC.